Presented here are 2 T cell receptor beta chains from one specimen sequenced in a study of OX40 agonist ivuxolimab in advanced cancers. TCRdb keeps only in-frame clones here, not all; method: immunoSEQ multiplex PCR. The repertoire has 65,000 to 90,000 clones, about 90% of them found once; the top ten carry under 8.5%. The starting material was CD4+ or CD8+ T cells sorted from blood, obtained in a trial of the OX40 agonist ivuxolimab. These receptors all stem from an adult with an advanced solid tumor such as melanoma, head and neck, liver or kidney cancer.

The rearrangement links TRBV6-5 to TRBJ2-3; either TRBD1 or TRBD2 may supply D (5 bases each). CDR3 length: 14 residues. The germline CDR1 and CDR2 sequences are MNHEY and SVGAGI. Trimming removed 5 bases at V and 1 base at J, with 10 bases between. CDR3 sequence reads: CASSIMGGTDTQYF. CDR3 DNA sequence: TGTGCCAGCAGTATCATGGGGGGCACAGATACGCAGTATTTT.

This clone was seen just once. The sample carries other DNA sequences with the same CDR3. This chain's CDR3 is CAWSLTGNTIYF. In DNA form, the CDR3 reads TGTGCCTGGAGTCTTACTGGAAACACCATATATTTT. V and J are TRBV30 and TRBJ1-3; D remains ambiguous. CDR1 and CDR2 (germline): GTSNPN, SVGIG (reference sequence). V was pared by 2 bases and J by 2 bases, with 4 bases between. The length of the CDR3 is 12 residues.